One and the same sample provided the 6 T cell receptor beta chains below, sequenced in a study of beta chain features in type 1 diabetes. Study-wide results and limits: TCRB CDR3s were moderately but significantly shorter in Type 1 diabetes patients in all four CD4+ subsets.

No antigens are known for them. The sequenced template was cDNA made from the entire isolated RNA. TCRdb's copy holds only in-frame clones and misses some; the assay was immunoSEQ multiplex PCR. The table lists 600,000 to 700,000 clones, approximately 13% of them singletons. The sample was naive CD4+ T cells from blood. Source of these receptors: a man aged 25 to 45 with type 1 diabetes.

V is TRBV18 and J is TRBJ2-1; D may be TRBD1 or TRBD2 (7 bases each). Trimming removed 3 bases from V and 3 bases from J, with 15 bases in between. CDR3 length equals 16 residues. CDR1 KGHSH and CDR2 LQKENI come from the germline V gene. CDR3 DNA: TGTGCCAGCTCACCCCCAGGGGGGGGCGGCTACAATGAGCAGTTCTTC. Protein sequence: CASSPPGGGGYNEQFF.

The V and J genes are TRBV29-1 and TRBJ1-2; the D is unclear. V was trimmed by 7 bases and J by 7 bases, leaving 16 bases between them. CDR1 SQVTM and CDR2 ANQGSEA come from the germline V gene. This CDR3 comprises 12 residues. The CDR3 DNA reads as TGCAGCGGTGAGACATCCGCGGGTGGCTACACCTTC. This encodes CSGETSAGGYTF. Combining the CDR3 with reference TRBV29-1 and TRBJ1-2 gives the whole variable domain SAVISQKPSRDICQRGTSLTIQCQVDSQVTMMFWYRQQPGQSLTLIATANQGSEATYESGFVIDKFPISRPNLTFSTLTVSNMSPEDSSIYLCSGETSAGGYTFGSGTRLTVV.

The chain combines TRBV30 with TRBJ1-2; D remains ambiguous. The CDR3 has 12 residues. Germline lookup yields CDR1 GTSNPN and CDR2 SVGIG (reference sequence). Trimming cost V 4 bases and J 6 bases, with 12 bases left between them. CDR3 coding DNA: TGTGCCTGGAAAGAACTTTATCATGGCTACACCTTC. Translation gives CAWKELYHGYTF. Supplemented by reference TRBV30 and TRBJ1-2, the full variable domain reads SQTIHQWPATLVQPVGSPLSLECTVEGTSNPNLYWYRQAAGRGLQLLFYSVGIGQISSEVPQNLSASRPQDRQFILSSKKLLLSDSGFYLCAWKELYHGYTFGSGTRLTVV.

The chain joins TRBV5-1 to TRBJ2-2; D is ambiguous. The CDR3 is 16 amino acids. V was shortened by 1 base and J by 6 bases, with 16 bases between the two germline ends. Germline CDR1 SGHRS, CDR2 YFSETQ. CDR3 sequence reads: CASSLNVDSEAGELFF. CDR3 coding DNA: TGCGCCAGCAGCTTGAACGTCGATAGTGAGGCCGGGGAGCTGTTTTTT.

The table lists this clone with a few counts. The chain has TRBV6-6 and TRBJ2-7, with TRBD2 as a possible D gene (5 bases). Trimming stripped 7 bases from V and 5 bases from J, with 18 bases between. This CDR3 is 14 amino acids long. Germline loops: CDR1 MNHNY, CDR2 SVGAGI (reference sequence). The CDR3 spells CASTPRGEYHEQYF. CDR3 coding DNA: TGTGCCAGCACTCCCCGGGGAGAGTACCACGAGCAGTACTTC.

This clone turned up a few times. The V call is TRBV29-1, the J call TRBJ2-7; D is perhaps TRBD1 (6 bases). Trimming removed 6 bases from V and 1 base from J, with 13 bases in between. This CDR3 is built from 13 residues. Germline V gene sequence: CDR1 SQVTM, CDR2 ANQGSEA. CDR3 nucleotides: TGCAGCGTACAAGGACAGATTTCCTACGAGCAGTACTTC. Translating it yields CSVQGQISYEQYF.